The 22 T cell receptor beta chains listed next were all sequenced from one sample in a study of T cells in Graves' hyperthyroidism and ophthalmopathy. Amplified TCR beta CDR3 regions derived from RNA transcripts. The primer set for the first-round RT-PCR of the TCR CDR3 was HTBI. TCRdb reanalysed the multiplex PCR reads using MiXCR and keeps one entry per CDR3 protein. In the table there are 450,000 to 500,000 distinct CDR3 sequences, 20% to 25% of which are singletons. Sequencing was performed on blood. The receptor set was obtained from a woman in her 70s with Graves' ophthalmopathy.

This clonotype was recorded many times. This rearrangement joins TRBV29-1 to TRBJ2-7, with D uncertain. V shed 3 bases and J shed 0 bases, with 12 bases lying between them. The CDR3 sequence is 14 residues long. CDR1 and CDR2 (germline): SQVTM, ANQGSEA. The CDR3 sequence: CSVDGVGGSYEQYF. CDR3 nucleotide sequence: TGCAGCGTTGACGGCGTCGGCGGCTCCTACGAGCAGTACTTC.

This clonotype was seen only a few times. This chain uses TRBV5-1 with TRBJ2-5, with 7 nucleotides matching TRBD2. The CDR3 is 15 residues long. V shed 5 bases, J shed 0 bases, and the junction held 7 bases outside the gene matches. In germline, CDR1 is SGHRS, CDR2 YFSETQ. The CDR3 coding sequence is TGCGCCAGCAGGATCGGGGGACTAAACCAAGAGACCCAGTACTTC. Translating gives CASRIGGLNQETQYF.

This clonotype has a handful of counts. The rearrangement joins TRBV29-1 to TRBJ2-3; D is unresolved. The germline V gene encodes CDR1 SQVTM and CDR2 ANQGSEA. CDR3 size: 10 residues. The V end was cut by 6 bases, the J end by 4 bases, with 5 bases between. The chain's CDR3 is CSVWSDTQYF. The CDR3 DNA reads TGCAGCGTGTGGTCAGATACGCAGTATTTT.

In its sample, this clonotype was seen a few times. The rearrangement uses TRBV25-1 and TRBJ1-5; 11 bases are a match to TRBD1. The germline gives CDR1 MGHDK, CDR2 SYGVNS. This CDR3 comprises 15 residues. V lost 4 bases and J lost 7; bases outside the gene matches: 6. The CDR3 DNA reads TGTGCCAGCAGTGGAGGGACAGGGGGAGAACAGCCCCAGCATTTT. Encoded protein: CASSGGTGGEQPQHF.

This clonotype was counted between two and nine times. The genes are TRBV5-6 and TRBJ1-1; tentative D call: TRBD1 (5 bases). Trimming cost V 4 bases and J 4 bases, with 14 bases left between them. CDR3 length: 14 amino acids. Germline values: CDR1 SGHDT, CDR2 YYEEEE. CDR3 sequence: CASSPRGVGTEAFF. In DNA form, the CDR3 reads TGTGCCAGCAGCCCTCGGGGCGTGGGCACTGAAGCTTTCTTT.

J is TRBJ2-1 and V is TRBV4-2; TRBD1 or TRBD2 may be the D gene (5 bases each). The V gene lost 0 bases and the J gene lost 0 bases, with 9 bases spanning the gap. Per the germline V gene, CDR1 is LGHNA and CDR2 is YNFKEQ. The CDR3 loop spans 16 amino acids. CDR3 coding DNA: TGTGCCAGCAGCCAAGATGAGGGGAGCTCCTACAATGAGCAGTTCTTC. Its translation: CASSQDEGSSYNEQFF.

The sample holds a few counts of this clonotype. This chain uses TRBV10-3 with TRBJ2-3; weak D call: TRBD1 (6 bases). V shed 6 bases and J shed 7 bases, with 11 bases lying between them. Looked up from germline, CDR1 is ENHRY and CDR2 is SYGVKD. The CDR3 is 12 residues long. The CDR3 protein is CAISTQGYTQYF. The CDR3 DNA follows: TGTGCCATCAGCACGCAGGGGTATACGCAGTATTTT.

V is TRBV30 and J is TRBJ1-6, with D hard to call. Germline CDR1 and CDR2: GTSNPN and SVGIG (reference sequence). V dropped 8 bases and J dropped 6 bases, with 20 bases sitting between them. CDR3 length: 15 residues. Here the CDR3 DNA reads TGTGCCGCCCAGCACCCCCTTGGATCTAATTCACCCCTCCACTTT. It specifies CAAQHPLGSNSPLHF.

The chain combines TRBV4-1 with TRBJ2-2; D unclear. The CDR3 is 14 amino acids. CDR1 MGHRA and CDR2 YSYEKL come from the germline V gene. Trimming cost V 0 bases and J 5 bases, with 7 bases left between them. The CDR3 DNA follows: TGCGCCAGCAGCCAAGATGGCGGAACCGGGGAGCTGTTTTTT. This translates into CASSQDGGTGELFF.

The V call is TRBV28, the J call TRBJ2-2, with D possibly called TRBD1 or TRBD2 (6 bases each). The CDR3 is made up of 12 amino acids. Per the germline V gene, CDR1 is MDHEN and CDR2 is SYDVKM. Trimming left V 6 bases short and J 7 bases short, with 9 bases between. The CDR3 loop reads CASRRGVGELFF. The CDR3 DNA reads TGTGCCAGCAGAAGGGGGGTCGGGGAGCTGTTTTTT.

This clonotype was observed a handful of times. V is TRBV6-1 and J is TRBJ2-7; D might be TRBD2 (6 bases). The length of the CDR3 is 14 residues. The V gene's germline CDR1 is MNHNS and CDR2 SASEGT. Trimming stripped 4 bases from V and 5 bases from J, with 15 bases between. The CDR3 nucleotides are TGTGCCAGCAGTGGGGGACTTTCCACCGACGAGCAGTACTTC. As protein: CASSGGLSTDEQYF.

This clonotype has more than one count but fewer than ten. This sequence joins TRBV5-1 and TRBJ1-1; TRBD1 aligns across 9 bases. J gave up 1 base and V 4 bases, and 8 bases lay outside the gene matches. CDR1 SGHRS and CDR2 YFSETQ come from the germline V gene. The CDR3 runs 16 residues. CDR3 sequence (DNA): TGCGCCAGCAGCGGGGGGACAGGGACGGGGAACACTGAAGCTTTCTTT. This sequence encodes CASSGGTGTGNTEAFF.

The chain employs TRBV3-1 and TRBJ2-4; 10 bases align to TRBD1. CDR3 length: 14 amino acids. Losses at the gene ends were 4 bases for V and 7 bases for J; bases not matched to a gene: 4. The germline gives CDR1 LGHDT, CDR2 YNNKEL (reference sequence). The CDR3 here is CASSRQGAGNIQYF. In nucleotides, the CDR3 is TGTGCCAGCAGCCGACAGGGGGCTGGGAACATTCAGTACTTC.

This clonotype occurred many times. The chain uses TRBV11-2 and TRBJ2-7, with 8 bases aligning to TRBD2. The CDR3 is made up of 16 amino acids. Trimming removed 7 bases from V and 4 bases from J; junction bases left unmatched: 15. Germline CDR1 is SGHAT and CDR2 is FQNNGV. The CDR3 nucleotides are TGTGCCAGCACCGCCACGGGCCTCGGGAGGGAGTACGAGCAGTACTTC. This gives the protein CASTATGLGREYEQYF.

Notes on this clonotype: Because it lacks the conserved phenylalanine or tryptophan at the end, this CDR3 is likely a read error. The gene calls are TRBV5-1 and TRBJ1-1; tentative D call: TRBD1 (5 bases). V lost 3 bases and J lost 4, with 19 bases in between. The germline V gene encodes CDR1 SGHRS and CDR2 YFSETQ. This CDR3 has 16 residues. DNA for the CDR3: TGCGCCAGCAGCTGGACGATAGCCGGCGGGGGCACTGAAGCTTTCTCT. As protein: CASSWTIAGGGTEAFS.

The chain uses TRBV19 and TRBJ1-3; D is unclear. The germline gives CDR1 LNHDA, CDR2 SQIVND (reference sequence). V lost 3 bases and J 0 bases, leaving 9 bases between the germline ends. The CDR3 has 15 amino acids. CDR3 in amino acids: CASSIGPRSGNTIYF. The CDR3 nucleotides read TGTGCCAGTAGTATTGGACCGCGCTCTGGAAACACCATATATTTT.

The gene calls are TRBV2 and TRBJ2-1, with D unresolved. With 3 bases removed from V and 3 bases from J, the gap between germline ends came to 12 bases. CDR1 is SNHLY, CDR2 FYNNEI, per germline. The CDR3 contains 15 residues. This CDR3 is CASSEETRHYNEQFF. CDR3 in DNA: TGTGCCAGCAGTGAGGAGACTCGCCACTACAATGAGCAGTTCTTC.

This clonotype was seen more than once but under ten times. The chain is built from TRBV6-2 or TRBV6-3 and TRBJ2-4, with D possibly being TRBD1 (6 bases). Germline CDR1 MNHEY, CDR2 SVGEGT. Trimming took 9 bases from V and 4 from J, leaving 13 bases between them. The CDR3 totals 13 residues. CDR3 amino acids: CASVRQGKNIQYF. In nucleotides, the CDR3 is TGTGCCAGTGTACGGCAGGGGAAAAACATTCAGTACTTC.

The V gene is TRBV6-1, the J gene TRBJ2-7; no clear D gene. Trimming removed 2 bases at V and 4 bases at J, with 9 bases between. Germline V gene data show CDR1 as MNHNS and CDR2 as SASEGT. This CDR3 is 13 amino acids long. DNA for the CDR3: TGTGCCAGCAGTGAATTAGGCAGTTACGAGCAGTACTTC. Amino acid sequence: CASSELGSYEQYF.

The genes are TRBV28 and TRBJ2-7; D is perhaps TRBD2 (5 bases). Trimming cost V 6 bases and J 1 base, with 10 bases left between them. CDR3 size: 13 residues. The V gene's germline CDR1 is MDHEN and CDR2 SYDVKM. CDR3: CASRRRGSYEQYF. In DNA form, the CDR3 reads TGTGCCAGCAGACGACGGGGATCCTACGAGCAGTACTTC.

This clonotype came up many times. The CDR3 here is CASISGVYEQYF. The CDR3 DNA reads as TGTGCCAGCATATCCGGAGTCTACGAGCAGTACTTC. The chain carries TRBV2 and TRBJ2-7, with D unclear. Germline V CDR1 and CDR2: SNHLY, FYNNEI. The CDR3 sequence is 12 residues long. V dropped 7 bases and J dropped 3 bases, with 10 bases sitting between them.

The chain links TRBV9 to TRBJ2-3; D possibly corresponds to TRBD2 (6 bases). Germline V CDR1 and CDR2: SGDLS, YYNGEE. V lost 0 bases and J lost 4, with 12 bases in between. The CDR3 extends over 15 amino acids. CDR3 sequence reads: CASSVGGGTADTQYF. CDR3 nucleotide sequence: TGTGCCAGCAGCGTAGGTGGTGGGACTGCAGATACGCAGTATTTT.